Presented here are 13 T cell receptor beta chains from one specimen sequenced in a study of T cell responses to AZD1222 COVID-19 vaccine. Measured with immunoSEQ multiplex PCR; TCRdb has only the in-frame clones, and not every one. The sample includes some 180,000 clones, 90% to 95% of them seen just once. This sample comprised peripheral blood, obtained 28 days after the second dose of the MenACWY control vaccine. These receptors came from an adult who received the MenACWY meningococcal vaccine as a control.

CDR3 region: CASSPPGVTEAFF. DNA for the CDR3: TGTGCCAGCAGCCCCCCGGGGGTAACTGAAGCTTTCTTT. The chain is built from TRBV4-2 and TRBJ1-1, with TRBD1 as a possible D gene (5 bases). Trimming took off 4 bases at V and 5 bases at J, with 11 bases between the two ends. CDR1 is LGHNA, CDR2 YNFKEQ, per germline. This CDR3 is 13 amino acids long.

The chain joins TRBV30 to TRBJ1-1; TRBD1 might be the D (5 bases). This CDR3 has 14 amino acids. Trimming shortened V by 3 bases and J by 4 bases, and 15 bases separated the two germline ends. Germline V gene data show CDR1 as GTSNPN and CDR2 as SVGIG (reference sequence). CDR3 sequence reads: CAWRRGPAGTEAFF. DNA for the CDR3: TGTGCCTGGAGAAGGGGCCCGGCGGGCACTGAAGCTTTCTTT.

The rearrangement joins TRBV19 to TRBJ1-2; 7 nucleotides agree with TRBD1. The V segment lost 5 bases and the J segment 4 bases; nucleotides outside the gene matches: 4. The CDR3 has 13 amino acids. Germline V gene sequence: CDR1 LNHDA, CDR2 SQIVND (reference sequence). The CDR3 reads CASSYRDSYGYTF. CDR3 bases: TGTGCCAGTAGTTACCGGGACAGCTATGGCTACACCTTC.

The V call is TRBV18, the J call TRBJ1-1; TRBD1 matches at 8 bases. The ends lost 4 bases at V and 8 bases at J; junction bases unmatched: 9. Germline CDR1 is KGHSH and CDR2 is LQKENI. The CDR3 runs to 14 residues. The CDR3 bases are TGTGCCAGCTCACAACAACAGGGGGAGAAAGAAGCTTTCTTT. Translated: CASSQQQGEKEAFF.

The sample holds a few counts of this clone. The chain is built from TRBV7-9 and TRBJ2-7, with no clear D. The CDR3 runs to 15 residues. V shed 5 bases and J shed 1 base, with 15 bases lying between them. Germline CDR1 and CDR2: SEHNR and FQNEAQ (reference sequence). CDR3 loop: CASSLAAASSYEQYF. DNA of the CDR3: TGTGCCAGCAGCCTTGCGGCGGCGTCTTCCTACGAGCAGTACTTC.

V and J are TRBV6-6 and TRBJ1-5; TRBD1 matches at 10 bases. This CDR3 has 15 amino acids. V lost 4 bases to trimming and J lost 2 bases; unmatched junction nucleotides: 2. Germline V gene data show CDR1 as MNHNY and CDR2 as SVGAGI (reference sequence). The CDR3 bases are TGTGCCAGCAGTTCCGGACAGGGGGGCAATCAGCCCCAGCATTTT. Translated, it gives CASSSGQGGNQPQHF.

The chain employs TRBV7-3 and TRBJ2-2, with D hard to call. With 2 bases removed from V and 4 bases from J, the gap between germline ends came to 5 bases. Germline V gene sequence: CDR1 SGHTA, CDR2 FQGTGA. The CDR3 length is 13 residues. CDR3 DNA sequence: TGTGCCAGCAGCTTATCCTCCACCGGGGAGCTGTTTTTT. Protein: CASSLSSTGELFF.

V and J are TRBV15 and TRBJ2-4; possibly TRBD1 for D (6 bases). Germline V lookup: CDR1 LNHNV, CDR2 YYDKDF (reference sequence). V was pared by 5 bases and J by 7 bases, with 21 bases between. There are 16 residues in the CDR3. CDR3 DNA sequence: TGTGCCACCAGCGGGAAGAGGTGGCAGGGGACGAACATTCAGTACTTC. It translates to CATSGKRWQGTNIQYF.

The rearrangement links TRBV20-1 to TRBJ1-4, with D unclear. CDR1 and CDR2 from the germline V gene are DFQATT and SNEGSKA (reference sequence). Between the trimmed V and J ends, which lost 4 bases and 15 bases, there was a span of 15 bases. CDR3 length: 11 residues. The CDR3, as DNA: TGCAGTGCTACGGACGATCCCATGGTGTTTTTT. Encoded protein: CSATDDPMVFF.

The chain links TRBV9 to TRBJ2-3, with 8 bases identical to TRBD2. The germline gives CDR1 SGDLS, CDR2 YYNGEE. After removal of 4 bases from V and 7 bases from J, the junction contained 11 bases not matched to a gene. The CDR3 is made up of 15 amino acids. The CDR3 region has the DNA TGTGCCAGCAGCCCGAGCAGCGGGGGTACGTATACGCAGTATTTT. Translating gives CASSPSSGGTYTQYF.

The chain recombines TRBV4-3 with TRBJ1-1; unclear D gene. The CDR3 is 16 residues long. The V end lost 0 bases, the J end lost 1 base, and 12 bases lay between the germline ends. The germline V gene has CDR1 LGHNA and CDR2 YSLEER. The CDR3 protein is CASSQDWVGGNTEAFF. The CDR3 DNA reads TGCGCCAGCAGCCAAGATTGGGTTGGCGGGAACACTGAAGCTTTCTTT.

J is TRBJ1-1 and V is TRBV6-2 or TRBV6-3; 7 nucleotides align to TRBD1. The ends lost 0 bases at V and 5 bases at J; junction bases unmatched: 9. This CDR3 has 16 amino acids. Germline CDR1 is MNHEY and CDR2 is SVGEGT. CDR3 region: CASSYSKGARRTEAFF. CDR3 coding DNA: TGTGCCAGCAGTTACTCGAAGGGGGCGAGGAGGACTGAAGCTTTCTTT.

The CDR3 DNA sequence: TGTGCCAGCAGCCGGACGGCAGACTATGGCTACACCTTC. Protein product: CASSRTADYGYTF. The chain recombines TRBV7-9 with TRBJ1-2; D remains ambiguous. CDR1 and CDR2 (germline): SEHNR, FQNEAQ (reference sequence). The V end was cut by 5 bases, the J end by 3 bases, with 10 bases between. The CDR3 is made up of 13 amino acids. Supplemented by reference TRBV7-9 and TRBJ1-2, the full variable domain reads DTGVSQNPRHKITKRGQNVTFRCDPISEHNRLYWYRQTLGQGPEFLTYFQNEAQLEKSRLLSDRFSAERPKGSFSTLEIQRTEQGDSAMYLCASSRTADYGYTFGSGTRLTVV.